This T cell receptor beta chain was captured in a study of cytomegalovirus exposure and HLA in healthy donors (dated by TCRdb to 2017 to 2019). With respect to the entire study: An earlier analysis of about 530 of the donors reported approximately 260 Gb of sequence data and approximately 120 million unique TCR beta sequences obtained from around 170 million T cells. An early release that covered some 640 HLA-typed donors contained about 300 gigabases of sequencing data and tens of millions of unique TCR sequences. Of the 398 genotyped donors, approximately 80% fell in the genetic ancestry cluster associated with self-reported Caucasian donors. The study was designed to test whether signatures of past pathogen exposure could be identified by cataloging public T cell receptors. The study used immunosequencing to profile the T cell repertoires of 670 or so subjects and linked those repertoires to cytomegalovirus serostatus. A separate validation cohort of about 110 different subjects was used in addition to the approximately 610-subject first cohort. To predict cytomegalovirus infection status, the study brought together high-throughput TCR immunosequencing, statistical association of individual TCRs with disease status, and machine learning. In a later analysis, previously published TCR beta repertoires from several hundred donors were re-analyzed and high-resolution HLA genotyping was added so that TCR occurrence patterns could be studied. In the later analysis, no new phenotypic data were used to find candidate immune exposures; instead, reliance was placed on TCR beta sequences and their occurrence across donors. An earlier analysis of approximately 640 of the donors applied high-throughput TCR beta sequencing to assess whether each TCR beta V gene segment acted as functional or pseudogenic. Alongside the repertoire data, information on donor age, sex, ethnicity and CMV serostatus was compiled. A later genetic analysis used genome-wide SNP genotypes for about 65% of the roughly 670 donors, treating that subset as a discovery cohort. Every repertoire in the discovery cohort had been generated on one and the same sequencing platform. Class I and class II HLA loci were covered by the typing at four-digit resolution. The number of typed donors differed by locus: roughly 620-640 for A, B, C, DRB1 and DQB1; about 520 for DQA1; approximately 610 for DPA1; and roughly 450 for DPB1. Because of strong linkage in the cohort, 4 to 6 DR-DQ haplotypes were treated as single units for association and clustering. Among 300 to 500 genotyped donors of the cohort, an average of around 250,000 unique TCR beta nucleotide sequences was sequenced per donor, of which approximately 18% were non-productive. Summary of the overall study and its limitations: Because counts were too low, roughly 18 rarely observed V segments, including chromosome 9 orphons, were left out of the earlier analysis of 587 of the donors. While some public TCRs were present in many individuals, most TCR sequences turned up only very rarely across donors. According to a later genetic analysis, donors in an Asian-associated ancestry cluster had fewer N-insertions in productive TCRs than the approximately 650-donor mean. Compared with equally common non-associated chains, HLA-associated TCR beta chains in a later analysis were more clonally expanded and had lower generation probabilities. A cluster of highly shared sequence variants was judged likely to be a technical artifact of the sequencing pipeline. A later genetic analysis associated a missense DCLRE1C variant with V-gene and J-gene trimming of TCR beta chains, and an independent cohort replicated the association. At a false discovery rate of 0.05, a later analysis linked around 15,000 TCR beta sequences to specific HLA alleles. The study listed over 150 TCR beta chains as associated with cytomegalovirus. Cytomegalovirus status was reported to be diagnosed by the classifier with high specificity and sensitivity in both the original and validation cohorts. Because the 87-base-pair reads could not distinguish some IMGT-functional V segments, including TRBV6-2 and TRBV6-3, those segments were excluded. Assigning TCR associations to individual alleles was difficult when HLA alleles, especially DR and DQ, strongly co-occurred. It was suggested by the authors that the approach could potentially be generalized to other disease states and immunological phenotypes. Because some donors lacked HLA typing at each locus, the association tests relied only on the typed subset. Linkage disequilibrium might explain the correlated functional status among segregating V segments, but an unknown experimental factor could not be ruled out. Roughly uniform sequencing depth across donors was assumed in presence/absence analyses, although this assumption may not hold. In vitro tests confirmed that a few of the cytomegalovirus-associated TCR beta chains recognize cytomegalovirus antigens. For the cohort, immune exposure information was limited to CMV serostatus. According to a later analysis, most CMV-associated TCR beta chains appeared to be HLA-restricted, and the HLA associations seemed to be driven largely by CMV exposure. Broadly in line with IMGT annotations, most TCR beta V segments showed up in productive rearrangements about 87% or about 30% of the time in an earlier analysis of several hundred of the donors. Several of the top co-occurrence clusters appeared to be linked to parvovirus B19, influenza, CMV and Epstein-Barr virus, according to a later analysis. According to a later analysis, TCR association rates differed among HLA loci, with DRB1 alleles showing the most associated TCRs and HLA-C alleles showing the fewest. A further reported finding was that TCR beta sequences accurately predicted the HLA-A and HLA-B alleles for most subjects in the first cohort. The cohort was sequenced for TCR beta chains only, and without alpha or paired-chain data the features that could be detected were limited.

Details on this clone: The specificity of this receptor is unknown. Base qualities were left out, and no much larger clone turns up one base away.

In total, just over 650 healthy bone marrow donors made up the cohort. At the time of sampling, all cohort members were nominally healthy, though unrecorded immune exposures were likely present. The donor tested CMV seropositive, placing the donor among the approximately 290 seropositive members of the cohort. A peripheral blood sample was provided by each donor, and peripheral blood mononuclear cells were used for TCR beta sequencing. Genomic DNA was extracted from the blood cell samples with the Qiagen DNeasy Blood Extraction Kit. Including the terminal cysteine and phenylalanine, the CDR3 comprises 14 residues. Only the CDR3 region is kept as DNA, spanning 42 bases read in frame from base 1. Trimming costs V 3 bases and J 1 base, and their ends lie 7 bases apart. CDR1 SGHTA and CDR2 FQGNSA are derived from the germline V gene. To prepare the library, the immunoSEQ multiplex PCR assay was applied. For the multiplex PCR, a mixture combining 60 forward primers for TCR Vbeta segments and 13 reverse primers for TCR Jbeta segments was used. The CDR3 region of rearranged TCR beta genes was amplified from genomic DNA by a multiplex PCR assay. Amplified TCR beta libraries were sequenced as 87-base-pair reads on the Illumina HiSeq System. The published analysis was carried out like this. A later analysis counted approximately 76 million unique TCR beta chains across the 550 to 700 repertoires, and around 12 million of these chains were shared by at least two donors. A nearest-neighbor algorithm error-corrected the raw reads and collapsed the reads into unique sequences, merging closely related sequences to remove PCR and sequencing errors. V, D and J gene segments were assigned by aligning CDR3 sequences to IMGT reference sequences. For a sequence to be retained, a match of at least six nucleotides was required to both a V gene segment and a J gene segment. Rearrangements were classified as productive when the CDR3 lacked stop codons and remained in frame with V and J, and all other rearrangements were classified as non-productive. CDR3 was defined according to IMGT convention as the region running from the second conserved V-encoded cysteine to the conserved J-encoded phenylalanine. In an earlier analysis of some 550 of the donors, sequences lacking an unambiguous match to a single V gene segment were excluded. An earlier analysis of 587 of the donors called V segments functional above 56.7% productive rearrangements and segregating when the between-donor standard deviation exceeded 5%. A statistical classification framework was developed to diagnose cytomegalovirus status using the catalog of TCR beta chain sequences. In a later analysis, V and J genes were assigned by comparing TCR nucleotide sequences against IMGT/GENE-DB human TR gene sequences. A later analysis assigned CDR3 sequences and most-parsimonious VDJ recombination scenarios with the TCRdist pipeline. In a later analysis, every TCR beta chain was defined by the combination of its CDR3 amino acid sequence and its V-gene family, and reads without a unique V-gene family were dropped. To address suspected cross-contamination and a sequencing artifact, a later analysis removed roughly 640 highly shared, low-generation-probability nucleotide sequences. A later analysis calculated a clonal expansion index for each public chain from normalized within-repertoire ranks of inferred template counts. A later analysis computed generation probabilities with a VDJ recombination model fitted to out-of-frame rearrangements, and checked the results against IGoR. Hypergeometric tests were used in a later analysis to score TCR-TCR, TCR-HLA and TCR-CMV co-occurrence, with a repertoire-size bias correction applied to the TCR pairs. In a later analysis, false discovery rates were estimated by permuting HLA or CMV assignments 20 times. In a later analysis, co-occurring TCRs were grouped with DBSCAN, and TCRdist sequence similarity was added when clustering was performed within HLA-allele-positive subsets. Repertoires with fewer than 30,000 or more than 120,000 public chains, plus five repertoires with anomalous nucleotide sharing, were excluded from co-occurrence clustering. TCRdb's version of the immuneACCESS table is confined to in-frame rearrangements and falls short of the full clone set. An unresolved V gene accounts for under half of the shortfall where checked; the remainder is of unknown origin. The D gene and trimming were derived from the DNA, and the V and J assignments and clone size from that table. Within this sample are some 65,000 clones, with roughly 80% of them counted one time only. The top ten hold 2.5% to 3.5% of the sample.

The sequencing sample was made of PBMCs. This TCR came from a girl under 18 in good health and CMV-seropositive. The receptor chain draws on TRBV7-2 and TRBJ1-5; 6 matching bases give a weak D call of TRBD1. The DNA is TGTGCCAGCAGCTTGGACAGCAGCAATCAGCCCCAGCATTTT. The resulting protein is CASSLDSSNQPQHF.